This note documents a single TCR beta chain sequence. CDR1 is SGHAT, CDR2 FQNNGV, per germline. The CDR3 loop spans 12 amino acids. V lost 4 bases, J lost 3 bases, and 4 bases lay in between. These data originate in a study of blood T cell repertoires in COVID-19. Across the whole study: The United States, Italy and Spain supplied acute and convalescent COVID-19 samples.

Source study methods: Reference gene primer amplification in the assay estimated nucleated cell counts. The method was immunoSEQ multiplex PCR; TCRdb's version includes in-frame clones alone and lacks a portion of them. That table gives V, J and clone size, and the DNA gave D and trimming. In the table there are fewer than 120,000 clones, about 80% of which are singletons. The receptor was isolated from an elderly woman with acute or convalescent COVID-19. This chain connects TRBV11-2 to TRBJ2-1; D is undetermined. Sequenced input: peripheral blood. This CDR3 reads CASSSNYNEQFF. The CDR3 DNA follows: TGTGCCAGCAGCTCCAACTACAATGAGCAGTTCTTC.